A selection of T cell receptor beta chains follows, all from one sample in a study of T cell responses to AZD1222 COVID-19 vaccine. Repertoires were generated with immunoSEQ multiplex PCR, while TCRdb's copy carries only in-frame clones and drops some. The profile covers about 120,000 clones, with approximately 87% appearing a single time and roughly 3.5% taken by the ten largest. Sequencing used peripheral blood, obtained on day 0 of AZD1222 vaccination. The receptors were gathered from an adult in good health. Both conserved end residues are part of each CDR3. A D gene is named only where the DNA matches it firmly. Some rows have no size entry. The others give once, few or many, or a class for an expanded clone.

size,V,D,J,CDR3,DNA
-,TRBV5-6,TRBD1,TRBJ2-3,CASSRQGATDTQYF,TGTGCCAGCAGCCGACAGGGGGCCACAGATACGCAGTATTTT
-,TRBV6-5,-,TRBJ1-1,CASRNTEAFF,TGTGCCAGCAGGAACACTGAAGCTTTCTTT
-,TRBV7-3,TRBD1,TRBJ1-6,CASSSNTGGRSPLHF,TGTGCCAGCAGCTCTAACACAGGGGGCAGGTCACCCCTCCACTTT
-,TRBV9,-,TRBJ2-1,CASSVVDGTYNEQFF,TGTGCCAGCAGCGTAGTGGACGGGACGTACAATGAGCAGTTCTTC
-,TRBV19,TRBD1,TRBJ1-1,CASQGAAGTEAFF,TGTGCCAGCCAGGGGGCGGCAGGCACTGAAGCTTTCTTT
-,TRBV5-1,TRBD1,TRBJ1-1,CASSLQGFQMNTEAFF,TGCGCCAGCAGCCTACAGGGGTTCCAAATGAACACTGAAGCTTTCTTT
-,TRBV15,-,TRBJ1-2,CATSRDSMADGYTF,TGTGCCACCAGCAGAGATTCGATGGCTGATGGCTACACCTTC
-,TRBV19,-,TRBJ2-7,CASSQGQRYEQYF,TGTGCCAGTAGTCAGGGCCAACGCTACGAGCAGTACTTC
-,TRBV27,-,TRBJ1-5,CASSSRSRQPQHF,TGTGCCAGCAGTTCGAGGTCCCGGCAGCCCCAGCATTTT
once,TRBV16,-,TRBJ2-3,CASSPRGYTDTQYF,TGTGCCAGCAGTCCCAGGGGATACACAGATACGCAGTATTTT
-,TRBV6-5,-,TRBJ1-5,CASSYSTGANQPQHF,TGTGCCAGCAGTTACTCCACAGGAGCCAATCAGCCCCAGCATTTT
-,TRBV6-5,TRBD1,TRBJ1-4,CASSLDPGTGEKLFF,TGTGCCAGCAGTTTGGACCCCGGGACAGGGGAAAAACTGTTTTTT
few,TRBV5-4,-,TRBJ2-5,CASSLEWHGEETQYF,TGTGCCAGCAGCTTGGAGTGGCATGGCGAAGAGACCCAGTACTTC
medium-sized,TRBV19,-,TRBJ1-6,CASSIGGEISPLHF,TGTGCCAGTAGTATAGGAGGGGAGATTTCACCCCTCCACTTT
-,TRBV6-5,-,TRBJ2-1,CASSQDHSSYNEQFF,TGTGCCAGCAGTCAGGACCATAGCTCCTACAATGAGCAGTTCTTC
-,TRBV15,-,TRBJ1-2,CATSREVIANYGYTF,TGTGCCACCAGCAGGGAAGTGATCGCTAACTATGGCTACACCTTC
-,TRBV4-1,-,TRBJ1-4,CASRPHVTNEKLFF,TGCGCCAGCAGACCTCATGTGACTAATGAAAAACTGTTTTTT
-,TRBV27,-,TRBJ1-6,CASSLLGLNSPLHF,TGTGCCAGCAGTTTACTAGGCTTGAATTCACCCCTCCACTTT
-,TRBV7-9,-,TRBJ2-5,CASSLPPGPTRGQETQYF,TGTGCCAGCAGCTTACCCCCAGGACCGACTAGGGGCCAAGAGACCCAGTACTTC
-,TRBV18,-,TRBJ2-7,CASSPQGPFGSYEQYF,TGTGCCAGCTCACCGCAGGGGCCATTTGGGTCCTACGAGCAGTACTTC
-,TRBV7-9,TRBD1,TRBJ1-1,CASSFGDGTANTEAFF,TGTGCCAGCAGCTTCGGTGACGGGACAGCGAACACTGAAGCTTTCTTT
-,TRBV6-5,-,TRBJ1-2,CATLPGHSYGYTF,TGTGCCACCCTCCCGGGACACTCCTATGGCTACACCTTC
-,TRBV5-7,-,TRBJ1-1,CASSFLRHNMNTEAFF,TGTGCCAGCAGCTTTCTACGGCATAACATGAACACTGAAGCTTTCTTT
few,TRBV5-4,-,TRBJ2-5,CASSLANQETQYF,TGTGCCAGCAGCTTAGCGAATCAAGAGACCCAGTACTTC
-,TRBV5-1,-,TRBJ1-1,CASSVASSNTEAFF,TGCGCCAGCAGCGTTGCATCATCGAACACTGAAGCTTTCTTT
once,TRBV6-1,TRBD2,TRBJ2-5,CASSELTGGQETQYF,TGTGCCAGCAGTGAACTCACCGGGGGGCAAGAGACCCAGTACTTC
-,TRBV6-2/TRBV6-3,-,TRBJ1-5,CASSYGGSRNQPQHF,TGTGCCAGCAGTTATGGAGGGTCGAGAAATCAGCCCCAGCATTTT
once,TRBV5-5,TRBD2,TRBJ2-5,CASTTSGGAWETQYF,TGTGCCAGCACCACCTCCGGGGGGGCATGGGAGACCCAGTACTTC
-,TRBV10-3,-,TRBJ2-7,CAISESAEGAYEQYF,TGTGCCATCAGTGAGTCTGCGGAAGGGGCCTACGAGCAGTACTTC
-,TRBV6-2/TRBV6-3,-,TRBJ2-2,CASSYSGTTNTGELFF,TGTGCCAGCAGTTACTCGGGAACCACGAACACCGGGGAGCTGTTTTTT
-,TRBV10-1,-,TRBJ1-1,CASSESIAGTILEAFF,TGCGCCAGCAGTGAGTCGATTGCAGGGACCATCCTTGAAGCTTTCTTT
-,TRBV5-1,-,TRBJ1-6,CASSPGQVGSPLHF,TGCGCCAGCAGCCCGGGACAAGTAGGATCACCCCTCCACTTT
-,TRBV5-1,-,TRBJ1-3,CASSWGVSGNTIYF,TGCGCCAGCAGCTGGGGCGTCTCTGGAAACACCATATATTTT
-,TRBV12-5,-,TRBJ2-7,CASGLLPFYEQYF,TGTGCTAGTGGCCTGCTGCCTTTTTACGAGCAGTACTTC
-,TRBV11-2,-,TRBJ1-1,CASSLVQGRGYTEAFF,TGTGCCAGCAGCTTAGTGCAGGGCAGGGGATATACTGAAGCTTTCTTT
-,TRBV7-8,-,TRBJ1-1,CASSLGRLLVAEAFF,TGTGCCAGCAGCTTAGGAAGACTCTTAGTCGCCGAAGCTTTCTTT
-,TRBV6-5,-,TRBJ1-1,CASSLHRDTEAFF,TGTGCCAGCAGTTTACACAGGGACACTGAAGCTTTCTTT
-,TRBV2,TRBD1,TRBJ1-5,CASSEGTGGYQPQHF,TGTGCCAGCAGTGAAGGGACAGGGGGGTATCAGCCCCAGCATTTT
-,TRBV5-1,-,TRBJ2-1,CASSLRRGAAGEQFF,TGCGCCAGCAGCCTCCGTAGGGGGGCGGCGGGTGAGCAGTTCTTC
-,TRBV2,TRBD1,TRBJ1-2,CASSEARTDRGRGYTF,TGTGCCAGCAGTGAAGCCCGAACGGACAGGGGTCGGGGCTACACCTTC
-,TRBV5-5,-,TRBJ1-5,CASSFFDSNQPQHF,TGTGCCAGCAGCTTTTTTGATAGCAATCAGCCCCAGCATTTT
-,TRBV7-2,-,TRBJ2-1,CASSWAEGDEQFF,TGTGCCAGCAGCTGGGCCGAGGGGGATGAGCAGTTCTTC
-,TRBV4-3,-,TRBJ2-7,CASSQVVSADYEQYF,TGCGCCAGCAGCCAAGTCGTCTCGGCCGACTACGAGCAGTACTTC
-,TRBV11-2,-,TRBJ1-4,CASSLGGYEKLFF,TGTGCCAGCAGCTTAGGGGGGTACGAAAAACTGTTTTTT
-,TRBV19,-,TRBJ2-5,CASSMGETQYF,TGTGCCAGTAGTATGGGGGAGACCCAGTACTTC
-,TRBV4-3,-,TRBJ2-4,CASSQGTFNVQYF,TGCGCCAGCAGCCAAGGGACGTTCAACGTTCAGTACTTC
-,TRBV6-2/TRBV6-3,-,TRBJ2-6,CASSYSPDRLTSGANVLTF,TGTGCCAGCAGTTACTCCCCCGACCGCCTTACCTCTGGGGCCAACGTCCTGACTTTC
-,TRBV6-2/TRBV6-3,-,TRBJ1-5,CASSYPGERPYQPQHF,TGTGCCAGCAGTTATCCGGGGGAGAGACCCTATCAGCCCCAGCATTTT
-,TRBV10-3,-,TRBJ1-6,CAMGGQPNSPLHF,TGTGCCATGGGGGGACAACCTAATTCACCCCTCCACTTT
-,TRBV9,TRBD2,TRBJ2-3,CASSVRWGGADTQYF,TGTGCCAGCAGCGTACGGTGGGGGGGGGCAGATACGCAGTATTTT
few,TRBV7-9,-,TRBJ1-5,CASSLGVRQLNQPQHF,TGTGCCAGCAGCTTGGGGGTGAGGCAGCTCAATCAGCCCCAGCATTTT
-,TRBV5-1,-,TRBJ2-2,CASSLTNTGELFF,TGCGCCAGCAGCTTGACGAACACCGGGGAGCTGTTTTTT
-,TRBV10-2,TRBD1,TRBJ2-4,CASKGAGADIQYF,TGCGCCAGCAAGGGGGCGGGCGCCGACATTCAGTACTTC